These T cell receptor beta chains were read from a single sample in a study of blood T cell repertoires in COVID-19. The repertoire was sequenced with immunoSEQ multiplex PCR; TCRdb's copy has only in-frame clones and lacks some. Here the sample spans 400,000 to 450,000 clones, approximately 90% being singletons. Sequencing used peripheral blood. The origin of the receptors is a man between 18 and 29 years old with COVID-19, enrolled during active disease. The CDR3 runs from the conserved cysteine through the conserved F or W. A D gene is named only where the DNA matches it firmly. Some rows mark clone size as missing; the rest say once, few, many or name a class of expanded clone.

d_call	j_call	v_call	clone_size	cdr3_nt	cdr3_aa
-	TRBJ1-1	TRBV7-8	-	TGTGCCAGCAGAACTCCCCCGGGTGAGGAAGCTTTCTTT	CASRTPPGEEAFF
TRBD1	TRBJ2-3	TRBV2	-	TGTGCCAGCAGTGAGAGTAGCAGGGGGACAGATACGCAGTATTTT	CASSESSRGTDTQYF
-	TRBJ2-6	TRBV7-9	-	TGTGCCAGCAGCCAACACGCCTCTGGGGCCAACGTCCTGACTTTC	CASSQHASGANVLTF
TRBD1	TRBJ2-7	TRBV11-3	-	TGTGCCAGCAGCCCCTCAGAGGACAGGGTATACGAGCAGTACTTC	CASSPSEDRVYEQYF
-	TRBJ2-5	TRBV18	-	TGTGCCAGCTCACCTTCTCAAGAGACCCAGTACTTC	CASSPSQETQYF
-	TRBJ2-2	TRBV7-9	-	TGTGCCAGCACAATATTAGTTTCCGGGGAGCTGTTTTTT	CASTILVSGELFF
-	TRBJ2-3	TRBV7-9	-	TGTGCCAGCAGCCCCCGCTCGCATTCGGGGGAAAATACGCAGTATTTT	CASSPRSHSGENTQYF
TRBD2	TRBJ2-1	TRBV5-8	few	TGTGCCAGCAGCTTAGCGGGAGACTCCTACAATGAGCAGTTCTTC	CASSLAGDSYNEQFF
-	TRBJ2-4	TRBV6-5	-	TGTGCCAGCAGTTACTCGCCGGTCAAAAACATTCAGTACTTC	CASSYSPVKNIQYF
-	TRBJ1-2	TRBV11-2	-	TGTGCCAGCAGCCGGGACATCGGAAATGGCTACACCTTC	CASSRDIGNGYTF
-	TRBJ2-7	TRBV5-4	-	TGTGCCAGCAGCCGGAAGGACGGGAGCTCCTACGAGCAGTACTTC	CASSRKDGSSYEQYF
-	TRBJ2-3	TRBV12-3/TRBV12-4	-	TGTGCCAGCGGCCCTACAGGGTCCCCTACGCAGTATTTT	CASGPTGSPTQYF
-	TRBJ2-7	TRBV7-8	-	TGTGCCAGCAGCTTAGATAAGCCCTACGAGCAGTACTTC	CASSLDKPYEQYF
-	TRBJ2-7	TRBV29-1	-	TGCAGCGTTGCCAGCGATGAGCAGTACTTC	CSVASDEQYF
TRBD1	TRBJ2-3	TRBV7-9	-	TGTGCCAGCAGTCCGGGCGGACAGGGGCGCACAGATACGCAGTATTTT	CASSPGGQGRTDTQYF
-	TRBJ2-7	TRBV6-5	-	TGTGCCAGCAGTCGCACACACAGGGTTTCAAACGAGCAGTACTTC	CASSRTHRVSNEQYF
-	TRBJ1-3	TRBV24-1	-	TGTGCCACCAGTGCCGGCCAGGAAGGCTCTGGAAACACCATATATTTT	CATSAGQEGSGNTIYF
-	TRBJ2-3	TRBV6-6	-	TGTGCCAGCAGTTACGGTCCTGGCGGGGCAGATACGCAGTATTTT	CASSYGPGGADTQYF
-	TRBJ2-5	TRBV13	-	TGTGCCAGCAGCTTAAGGATAGGGGTACCGTCGCCTGATCACCAAGAGACCCAGTACTTC	CASSLRIGVPSPDHQETQYF
-	TRBJ1-2	TRBV27	-	TGTGCCAGCAGAAGGAGGACTAACTATGGCTACACCTTC	CASRRRTNYGYTF
-	TRBJ2-5	TRBV5-4	-	TGTGCCAGCAGTTCCCCGGGAGAGACCCAGTACTTC	CASSSPGETQYF
-	TRBJ2-2	TRBV7-9	-	TGTGCCAGCATGCTGAGAGGGTTGTCCACCGGGGAGCTGTTTTTT	CASMLRGLSTGELFF
TRBD2	TRBJ2-7	TRBV11-1	-	TGTGCCAGCAGCCCATCGGGAGGAGCCTACGAGCAGTACTTC	CASSPSGGAYEQYF
-	TRBJ2-2	TRBV5-1	-	TGCGCCAGCAGCTTGGGCCCGGAGGCCGGGGAGCTGTTTTTT	CASSLGPEAGELFF
TRBD1	TRBJ1-2	TRBV7-2	-	TGTGCCAGCAGCTCCTCTAGGACAGGGGGCGTTGGCTACACCTTC	CASSSSRTGGVGYTF
-	TRBJ2-3	TRBV6-6	-	TGTGCCAGCAGTTACGGAGGGACTGACACAGATACGCAGTATTTT	CASSYGGTDTDTQYF
-	TRBJ1-1	TRBV6-5	-	TGTGCCAGCAACCGGGAGCCGAACACTGAAGCTTTCTTT	CASNREPNTEAFF
TRBD2	TRBJ2-3	TRBV7-2	-	TGTGCCAGCAGTTCTCGGACTAGCGGGGTTACGCAGTATTTT	CASSSRTSGVTQYF
-	TRBJ1-2	TRBV21-1	once	TGTGCCAGCAGCAAAAGAACAGGCGGTGGCTACACCTTC	CASSKRTGGGYTF
-	TRBJ2-3	TRBV6-1	-	TGTGCCAGCAGTGAACAAGGGACTCGCACAGATACGCAGTATTTT	CASSEQGTRTDTQYF
TRBD2	TRBJ2-2	TRBV27	-	TGTGCCAGCAGTTCTATAGCGGGAGGGACCGGGGAGCTGTTTTTT	CASSSIAGGTGELFF
-	TRBJ2-5	TRBV27	-	TGTGCCAGCAGTTATGGACAGCAAGAGACCCAGTACTTC	CASSYGQQETQYF
-	TRBJ2-5	TRBV10-3	-	TGTGCCATCAGTGAGGGACGGACTGAACAAGAGACCCAGTACTTC	CAISEGRTEQETQYF
TRBD1	TRBJ1-1	TRBV2	once	TGTGCCGGCTCGACAGGGGAAGCTTTCTTT	CAGSTGEAFF
TRBD1	TRBJ1-3	TRBV18	few	TGTGCCAGCTCACCACCGGGACAGGACAGGAGTAACACCATATATTTT	CASSPPGQDRSNTIYF
-	TRBJ2-5	TRBV5-1	-	TGCGCCAGCAGCCAGGACAACCAAGAGACCCAGTACTTC	CASSQDNQETQYF
-	TRBJ1-5	TRBV28	-	TGTGCCAGCAGTTTAACCATAGGGGTAAAGCCCCAGCATTTT	CASSLTIGVKPQHF
-	TRBJ2-3	TRBV24-1	-	TGTGCCACCATGGACCTAGCTACCCCCACAGATACGCAGTATTTT	CATMDLATPTDTQYF
TRBD1	TRBJ1-1	TRBV6-5	-	TGTGCCAGCAGCCCCAGGGGGCGGAACACTGAAGCTTTCTTT	CASSPRGRNTEAFF
-	TRBJ2-7	TRBV10-3	-	TGTGCCATCAGTGAGTCTTCCCAGCGGAGCTCCTACGAGCAGTACTTC	CAISESSQRSSYEQYF
TRBD2	TRBJ2-1	TRBV27	-	TGTGCCAGCAGTTTTCTATCAGCGGGAGTGATTGGGAATGAGCAGTTCTTC	CASSFLSAGVIGNEQFF
TRBD2	TRBJ2-1	TRBV7-6	-	TGTGCCAGCAGCTTAGCGGGGGGGTTTAGGGATGAGCAGTTCTTC	CASSLAGGFRDEQFF
-	TRBJ1-5	TRBV19	-	TGTGCCAGTAGTATAACGGGGAATCAGCCCCAGCATTTT	CASSITGNQPQHF
-	TRBJ2-7	TRBV27	-	TGTGCCAGCAGTGAGGAGCCCTTCTACGAGCAGTACTTC	CASSEEPFYEQYF
TRBD1	TRBJ2-3	TRBV2	-	TGTGCCAGCAGGGGACAGGGGTTAGGCACAGATACGCAGTATTTT	CASRGQGLGTDTQYF
-	TRBJ2-2	TRBV6-4	-	TGTGCCAGCAGTACCGAGACGAACACCGGGGAGCTGTTTTTT	CASSTETNTGELFF
TRBD1	TRBJ1-4	TRBV6-5	once	TGTGCCAGCAGGCTGGACAGGACGCGTGAAAAACTGTTTTTT	CASRLDRTREKLFF
TRBD2	TRBJ2-2	TRBV7-2	-	TGTGCCAGCGGTCCTAGCGGGGGGCCTACGACCGGGGAGCTGTTTTTT	CASGPSGGPTTGELFF
TRBD1	TRBJ1-6	TRBV6-6	-	TGTGCCAGCACCCGACAGGGATTTAATTCACCCCTCCACTTT	CASTRQGFNSPLHF
-	TRBJ1-2	TRBV4-2	-	TGTGCCAGCAGCCCACTTAGTACGACAGCTAACTATGGCTACACCTTC	CASSPLSTTANYGYTF
-	TRBJ2-3	TRBV5-6	-	TGTGCCAGCAGCCCCGCCTTCGGGGCAGATACGCAGTATTTT	CASSPAFGADTQYF
-	TRBJ2-7	TRBV5-6	-	TGTGCCAGCAGCTTGGCCACTAGCTTCCTCCGGGACGAGCAGTACTTC	CASSLATSFLRDEQYF
-	TRBJ1-1	TRBV4-1	-	TGCGCCAGCAGCCAATACAGGGAAACTGAAGCTTTCTTT	CASSQYRETEAFF
TRBD2	TRBJ2-1	TRBV15	-	TGTGCCACCCGAACCGGGACTAGCGGGGGAAGCTCCTACAATGAGCAGTTCTTC	CATRTGTSGGSSYNEQFF
TRBD2	TRBJ2-7	TRBV28	-	TGTGCCAGCAGTTCTTCAGCGGGAGCCGGGTACGAGCAGTACTTC	CASSSSAGAGYEQYF